This is a list of T cell receptor beta chains from one sample in a study of shared clonotypes between healthy human individuals. The table came from immunoSEQ multiplex PCR; TCRdb's copy has only in-frame clones and leaves some out. The top ten hold approximately 25% of the sample, which has hundreds of thousands of clones, 80% to 95% seen once. Sequenced: naive CD8+ T cells sorted from blood. The origin of the receptors is a man aged 30 to 39 in good health. Each CDR3 is given with its conserved first and last residue. D genes are given only for firm matches. A row's size may be missing; if present it is once, few, many or a size class.

>TRBV19|TRBJ2-5|16|.|.
TGTGCCAGTAGTCAACCCGAGGGGGGAGACCAAGAGACCCAGTACTTC
CASSQPEGGDQETQYF
>TRBV7-9|TRBJ2-7|11|.|.
TGTGCCAGCAGCTTAGCGGGGGAGCAGTACTTC
CASSLAGEQYF
>TRBV10-3|TRBJ1-1|15|.|.
TGTGCCATCAGTGAGCAGGGGCTGGGGTACACTGAAGCTTTCTTT
CAISEQGLGYTEAFF
>TRBV11-2|TRBJ2-5|17|.|TRBD1
TGTGCCAGCAGCTACGGACCGGGACAGGGATTTCAAGAGACCCAGTACTTC
CASSYGPGQGFQETQYF
>TRBV6-1|TRBJ1-5|16|.|.
TGTGCCAGCAGTGAACTCGGGGGTCTAGTAAATCAGCCCCAGCATTTT
CASSELGGLVNQPQHF
>TRBV7-3|TRBJ2-5|14|.|.
TGTGCCAGCAGCTTACTGACAAGCACGGAGACCCAGTACTTC
CASSLLTSTETQYF
>TRBV27|TRBJ1-2|13|few|.
TGTGCCAGCAGTTTAACAGGTTACTATGGCTACACCTTC
CASSLTGYYGYTF
>TRBV30|TRBJ2-7|14|.|.
TGTGCCTGGGGGTTCCGACTAGGAGCCTACGAGCAGTACTTC
CAWGFRLGAYEQYF
>TRBV4-3|TRBJ2-7|17|.|.
TGCGCCAGCAGCCAAGACAGGGCCGAGGGCCGGGTAAGCGAGCAGTACTTC
CASSQDRAEGRVSEQYF
>TRBV6-6|TRBJ2-1|15|.|.
TGTGCCAGCAGTTACTCTTCGGCGGGGAGCGGTGAGCAGTTCTTC
CASSYSSAGSGEQFF
>TRBV5-1|TRBJ1-1|18|.|.
TGCGCCAGCAGCCGGATGGGGGGATGGACGGAATCGAACACTGAAGCTTTCTTT
CASSRMGGWTESNTEAFF
>TRBV11-2|TRBJ2-5|11|.|.
TGTGCCAGCAGCTTGGCAGGGACCCAGTACTTC
CASSLAGTQYF
>TRBV6-6|TRBJ2-7|16|once|.
TGTGCCAGCAGTTACTCGATGGAGGAGTTCTCCTACGAGCAGTACTTC
CASSYSMEEFSYEQYF
>TRBV5-8|TRBJ2-7|13|.|TRBD2
TGTGCCAGCAGCTTAGGGGACTACTACGAGCAGTACTTC
CASSLGDYYEQYF
>TRBV6-1|TRBJ2-7|14|once|TRBD1
TGTGCCAGCAGAGGACAGGGTTTTGCCTACGAGCAGTACTTC
CASRGQGFAYEQYF
>TRBV6-1|TRBJ2-3|10|once|.
TGTGCCAGCAGGGAGGATACGCAGTATTTT
CASREDTQYF